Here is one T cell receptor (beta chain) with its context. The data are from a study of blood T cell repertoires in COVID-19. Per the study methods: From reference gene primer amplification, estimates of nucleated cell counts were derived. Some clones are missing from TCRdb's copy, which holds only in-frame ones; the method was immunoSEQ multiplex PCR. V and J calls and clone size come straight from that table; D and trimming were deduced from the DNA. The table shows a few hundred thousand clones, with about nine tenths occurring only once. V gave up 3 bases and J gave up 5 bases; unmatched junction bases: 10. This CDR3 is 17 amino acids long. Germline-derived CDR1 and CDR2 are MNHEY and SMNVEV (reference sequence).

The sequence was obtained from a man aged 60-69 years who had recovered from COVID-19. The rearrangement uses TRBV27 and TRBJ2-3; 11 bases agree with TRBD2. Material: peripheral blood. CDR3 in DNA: TGTGCCAGCAGTTTGTTCCTAGCGGGGGGAAAATTAGATACGCAGTATTTT. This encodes CASSLFLAGGKLDTQYF.